This TCR beta chain was retrieved from a study of identical twins (dated by TCRdb to 2016 to 2017). In terms of the full investigation: The study deep-sequenced TCR alpha and beta repertoires from monozygotic twins, unrelated adults of various ages and cord blood to test whether fetal clonotypes persist. To rule out contamination, replicate twin experiments were performed at different times with different library preparation protocols. The paper as a whole reports these results and caveats: The excess sharing between twins in beta out-of-frame sequences was weaker because fewer shared sequences reduced the signal-to-noise ratio. Fewer insertions were carried by abundant cord blood beta clonotypes, a similar but weaker trend appeared in young adult naive repertoires, and no such trend appeared in memory repertoires. Because the same donors could not be followed over many years, the conclusions depended on cross-sectional statistical analysis. In monozygotic twins, out-of-frame TCR alpha sharing was systematically underestimated by recombination models, although the models agreed with sharing between unrelated individuals. Out-of-frame TCR alpha sequences shared between twins showed an excess of low generation-probability sequences compared with coincidental sharing between unrelated individuals. Invariant T cells such as MAIT and iNKT could partly confound zero-insertion analyses, though diverse VJ usage argued against this for most clonotypes.

Every donor in the study was a healthy Caucasian. Concerning this clonotype itself: Its antigen specificity is not known. Within one base of it there is no much larger clone, and no base qualities were kept.

Receptors were amplified or captured by 5' RACE. TCRdb names Illumina HiSeq 2000 as the instrument used. A universal primer binding site was added through template switching, and the final cDNA carried a unique molecular identifier so that TCR cDNA molecules could be counted accurately. Specific primers in the conserved constant-segment region were used to synthesize first-strand cDNA for the TCR alpha and beta chains. To control for contamination, every cDNA library carried two barcodes: a SMART-Mk sample barcode plus Illumina barcodes. TruSeq adapter sequences along with Illumina sample barcodes were introduced in two successive PCR steps. TCR alpha and beta cDNA libraries were sequenced on the Illumina HiSeq platform with custom primers. Per the source publication's procedure: Unique molecular identifiers were extracted from raw reads with MiGEC, and CDR3 positions were determined with MiXCR. Recombination models were inferred per individual with the repgenHMM and IGoR tools using an EM algorithm. The tcR package in R was used for shared clonotype analysis, with sharing normalized by the product of cloneset sizes. To study raw recombination without the effects of thymic and clonal selection, out-of-frame nonproductive sequences were analyzed. TCRdb's own reprocessing of the public reads used fastp at Q25 and MiXCR and kept productive beta chains. Rows merge per CDR3 protein into single entries with the most common DNA and genes. The V and J calls here are based on TCRdb, not the publication. The sample has around 1.7 million distinct CDR3 sequences on record, 32% of them singletons. About 0.25% of the sample belongs to the ten largest clones.

Measured from the cysteine to the phenylalanine, the CDR3 is 15 residues long. The sequence is cut down to CDR3 DNA, 45 bases in frame from base 1. The germline V gene yields ENHRY for CDR1 and SYGVKD for CDR2. The chain uses TRBV10-3 and TRBJ2-5; TRBD1 aligns with 7 central bases. The J call may be in error: the DNA end matches TRBJ2-7 better. The sequenced material came from cord blood. This clonotype was obtained from a newborn girl in good health. The DNA sequence is given as TGTGCCATCAGTTCAAACGACAGGGCGGCGTACGAGCAGTACTTC. It translates as CAISSNDRAAYEQYF.